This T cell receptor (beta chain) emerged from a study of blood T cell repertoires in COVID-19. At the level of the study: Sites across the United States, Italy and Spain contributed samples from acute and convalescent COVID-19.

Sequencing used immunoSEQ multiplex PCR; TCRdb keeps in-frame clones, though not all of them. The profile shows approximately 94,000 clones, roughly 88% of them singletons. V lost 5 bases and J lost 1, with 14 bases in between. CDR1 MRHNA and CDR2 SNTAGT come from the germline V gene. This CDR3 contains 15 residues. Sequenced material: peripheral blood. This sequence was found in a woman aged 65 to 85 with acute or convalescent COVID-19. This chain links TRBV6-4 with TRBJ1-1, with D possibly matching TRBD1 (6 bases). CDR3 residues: CASSSPGHENTEAFF. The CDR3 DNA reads TGTGCCAGCAGTTCCCCGGGACACGAGAACACTGAAGCTTTCTTT.